This is a list of T cell receptor beta chains from one sample in a study of identifying expanded T cells in peripheral blood. Repertoires were generated with immunoSEQ multiplex PCR, while TCRdb's copy carries only in-frame clones and drops some. The sample lists about 110,000 clones, roughly 91% occurring once. Sequencing was performed on blood. These receptors were collected from a person between 18 and 70 years old in good health. The CDR3 runs from the conserved cysteine through the conserved F or W. Fields, in order: J gene, clone size, V gene, D gene, CDR3 protein, CDR3 DNA. D genes are given only for firm matches. A row's size may be missing; if present it is once, few, many or a size class.

TRBJ1-4	-	TRBV19	-	CASSLRGATNEKLFF	TGTGCCAGTAGCCTCAGGGGCGCAACTAATGAAAAACTGTTTTTT
TRBJ2-1	-	TRBV7-5	-	CARSLARSVLPYNSQFF	TGTGCCAGAAGCTTAGCGAGATCGGTCCTTCCTTACAATTCGCAGTTCTTC
TRBJ1-5	-	TRBV19	TRBD1	CASSPGQGRQPQHF	TGTGCCAGTAGTCCCGGACAGGGACGTCAGCCCCAGCATTTT
TRBJ2-4	-	TRBV4-3	-	CASSQASGGKNIQYF	TGCGCCAGCAGCCAAGCCTCCGGGGGCAAAAACATTCAGTACTTC
TRBJ2-7	-	TRBV27	-	CASKLGEYSYEQYF	TGTGCCAGCAAGTTAGGGGAATACTCCTACGAGCAGTACTTC
TRBJ2-1	-	TRBV4-3	TRBD2	CASSQDHAGAYNEQFF	TGCGCCAGCAGCCAAGATCATGCGGGGGCCTACAATGAGCAGTTCTTC
TRBJ1-3	-	TRBV15	-	CATSKRPSSGNTIYF	TGTGCCACCAGTAAGAGGCCGTCCTCTGGAAACACCATATATTTT
TRBJ2-7	-	TRBV6-5	-	CAGGLSSYEQYF	TGTGCCGGGGGCCTTAGCTCCTACGAGCAGTACTTC
TRBJ2-7	-	TRBV7-2	-	CASSLDGFSYEQYF	TGTGCCAGCAGCTTAGACGGCTTCTCCTACGAGCAGTACTTC
TRBJ2-7	-	TRBV7-8	-	CASSLGGLEQYF	TGTGCCAGCAGCTTAGGGGGGCTAGAGCAGTACTTC
TRBJ2-3	once	TRBV18	TRBD2	CASSPLKREADTQYF	TGTGCCAGCTCACCATTGAAGCGGGAGGCAGATACGCAGTATTTT
TRBJ2-2	-	TRBV11-2	-	CASSQDPSAGELFF	TGTGCCAGCAGCCAAGATCCTAGCGCCGGGGAGCTGTTTTTT
TRBJ2-7	-	TRBV2	TRBD1	CASRQGSAYEQYF	TGTGCCAGCAGACAGGGGTCGGCCTACGAGCAGTACTTC
TRBJ1-6	-	TRBV5-4	TRBD1	CASSFISDRGRSPLHF	TGTGCCAGCAGCTTTATAAGCGACAGGGGAAGGTCACCCCTCCACTTT
TRBJ2-3	-	TRBV30	TRBD1	CAWSVQGDTQYF	TGTGCCTGGAGTGTACAGGGGGATACGCAGTATTTT
TRBJ2-7	-	TRBV4-1	-	CASSQDRRAYEQYF	TGCGCCAGCAGCCAAGATCGGAGGGCCTACGAGCAGTACTTC
TRBJ1-1	-	TRBV7-2	TRBD1	CASSLRDRGLRTEAFF	TGTGCCAGCAGCCTCCGGGACAGGGGGCTTCGTACTGAAGCTTTCTTT
TRBJ2-3	once	TRBV29-1	-	CSVEDRLATSTDTQYF	TGCAGCGTTGAAGATCGGCTAGCGACTAGCACAGATACGCAGTATTTT
TRBJ1-3	-	TRBV27	TRBD1	CASSLSVTGGNTIYF	TGTGCCAGCAGTTTATCAGTGACAGGGGGGAACACCATATATTTT
TRBJ1-1	-	TRBV9	-	CASSEQGLFSGTEAFF	TGTGCCAGCAGCGAACAGGGATTGTTCAGTGGCACTGAAGCTTTCTTT
TRBJ2-7	-	TRBV19	-	CASSMTVSYEQYF	TGTGCCAGTAGTATGACAGTCTCCTACGAGCAGTACTTC
TRBJ1-5	-	TRBV19	-	CASSIPLRQGNQPQHF	TGTGCCAGTAGTATCCCTCTACGGCAGGGCAATCAGCCCCAGCATTTT
TRBJ2-7	once	TRBV7-2	-	CASSFDTRIHEQYF	TGTGCCAGCAGCTTCGACACGAGGATCCACGAGCAGTACTTC
TRBJ2-1	once	TRBV7-9	-	CASSLGPGGNNEQFF	TGTGCCAGCAGCTTAGGCCCAGGGGGGAACAATGAGCAGTTCTTC
TRBJ2-7	-	TRBV11-2	-	CASSRGPEQYF	TGTGCCAGCAGTAGAGGACCCGAGCAGTACTTC
TRBJ2-1	-	TRBV2	-	CASSARGSYNEQFF	TGTGCCAGCAGTGCCCGGGGATCCTACAATGAGCAGTTCTTC
TRBJ1-1	-	TRBV18	-	CASSPQGGENTEAFF	TGTGCCAGCTCACCACAGGGGGGGGAGAACACTGAAGCTTTCTTT
TRBJ1-4	-	TRBV2	TRBD1	CASNLGTGFTNEKLFF	TGTGCCAGCAACTTGGGGACAGGGTTCACTAATGAAAAACTGTTTTTT
TRBJ1-2	-	TRBV6-5	-	CASSYLGANYGYTF	TGTGCCAGCAGTTACCTCGGGGCTAACTATGGCTACACCTTC
TRBJ1-3	-	TRBV4-3	-	CASSQDRSRVTGNTIYF	TGCGCCAGCAGCCAAGATCGGTCGCGTGTTACAGGAAACACCATATATTTT
TRBJ1-1	-	TRBV7-9	-	CASSFLRGQNTEAFF	TGTGCCAGCAGCTTTTTGCGGGGACAGAACACTGAAGCTTTCTTT
TRBJ2-5	-	TRBV7-9	-	CASISASPGEETQYF	TGTGCCAGCATATCCGCAAGCCCAGGTGAAGAGACCCAGTACTTC
TRBJ2-7	-	TRBV5-6	TRBD2	CASSPTSASYEQYF	TGTGCCAGCAGCCCGACTAGCGCCTCCTACGAGCAGTACTTC